Each of the 22 T cell receptor beta chains below was sequenced from the same sample in a study of shared clonotypes between healthy human individuals (dated by TCRdb to 2019 to 2021). Receptor amplification or capture employed the immunoSEQ multiplex PCR assay. TCRdb limited this immuneACCESS table to in-frame rearrangements with V and J called. A share of clones is missing; checked studies link under half to unresolved V genes, and the rest is unexplained. The sample includes roughly 2 million clones, with over 85% observed a single time. Roughly 0.13% of the sample lies in the top ten. Sample: naive CD4+ T cells sorted from blood. Explained via the paper, the cell subset or site label denotes: CD45RA+ positively selected. The receptors stem from a man between 18 and 35 years old in good health.

The chain recombines TRBV29-1 with TRBJ2-7; D tentatively reads TRBD1 or TRBD2 (5 bases each). Between the trimmed V and J ends, which lost 6 bases and 2 bases, there was a span of 14 bases. Germline V gene lookup returns CDR1 SQVTM and CDR2 ANQGSEA. CDR3 length equals 13 residues. The CDR3 protein is CSVLLRGTYEQYF. The CDR3 bases are TGCAGCGTGTTACTGAGGGGAACCTACGAGCAGTACTTC.

The chain uses TRBV6-5 and TRBJ2-5; no reliable D call. Germline V gene lookup returns CDR1 MNHEY and CDR2 SVGAGI. Trimming shortened V by 11 bases and J by 5 bases, and 18 bases separated the two germline ends. The CDR3 sequence is 13 residues long. This chain's CDR3 is CASAWAFGETQYF. In DNA form, the CDR3 reads TGTGCCTCAGCTTGGGCCTTCGGGGAGACCCAGTACTTC.

The rearrangement links TRBV30 to TRBJ2-3; 7 positions agree with TRBD1. In germline, CDR1 is GTSNPN, CDR2 SVGIG (reference sequence). V lost 0 bases, J lost 0 bases, and 9 bases stayed unmatched. There are 17 residues in the CDR3. CDR3 in amino acids: CAWSVPSGTASTDTQYF. The CDR3 region has the DNA TGTGCCTGGAGTGTTCCTTCCGGGACAGCTAGCACAGATACGCAGTATTTT.

This chain links TRBV30 with TRBJ1-1; possibly TRBD1 for D (6 bases). V lost 5 bases, J lost 5 bases, and 15 bases lay in between. The germline CDR1 and CDR2 sequences are GTSNPN and SVGIG (reference sequence). The CDR3 consists of 13 residues. The CDR3 region is CAWSGGGRTEAFF. The CDR3 DNA follows: TGTGCCTGGTCCGGAGGGGGGCGGACTGAAGCTTTCTTT.

The chain employs TRBV10-3 and TRBJ1-2; TRBD1 might be the D (5 bases). Germline values: CDR1 ENHRY, CDR2 SYGVKD. V was trimmed by 3 bases and J by 3 bases, leaving 23 bases between them. This CDR3 spans 18 amino acids. The CDR3 bases are TGTGCCATCAGTGACTTCCCAGGTGGCTCTGGGGGGGACTATGGCTACACCTTC. Protein: CAISDFPGGSGGDYGYTF.

The genes are TRBV11-3 and TRBJ2-7, with 8 bases identical to TRBD1. V trimming: 0 bases; J trimming: 4 bases; junction bases outside the gene matches: 2. The CDR3 has 14 amino acids. Germline CDR1 reads SGHNT; CDR2 reads YENEEA. CDR3 DNA: TGTGCCAGCAGCTTAGACGGACAGGGTTACGAGCAGTACTTC. Its translation is CASSLDGQGYEQYF.

This clone was counted once. This sequence joins TRBV5-1 and TRBJ1-4; D is uncertain. Per germline, CDR1 SGHRS and CDR2 YFSETQ. The CDR3 runs to 15 residues. Trimming took off 0 bases at V and 7 bases at J, with 13 bases between the two ends. DNA for the CDR3: TGCGCCAGCAGCTTGGCAGGAGGAGTGGGTGAAAAACTGTTTTTT. It is translated as CASSLAGGVGEKLFF.

With regard to this clone: The same CDR3 arises from other DNA sequences in this sample as well. The chain links TRBV30 to TRBJ1-4, with no clear D. Trimming removed 3 bases at V and 6 bases at J, with 5 bases between. Germline V CDR1 and CDR2: GTSNPN, SVGIG (reference sequence). The CDR3 is 11 residues long. The CDR3 DNA reads TGTGCCTGGAGCCCGGATGAAAAACTGTTTTTT. Amino acids: CAWSPDEKLFF.

The rearrangement uses TRBV18 and TRBJ1-6; TRBD1 is a possible D gene (5 bases). Germline V lookup: CDR1 KGHSH, CDR2 LQKENI. The CDR3 is made up of 13 amino acids. The V gene lost 4 bases and the J gene lost 7 bases, with 8 bases spanning the gap. The CDR3 sequence: CASSLDSNSPLHF. The CDR3 nucleotides are TGTGCCAGCTCACTAGACAGCAATTCACCCCTCCACTTT. Full variable domain (outside the CDR3, taken from reference TRBV18 and TRBJ1-6): NAGVMQNPRHLVRRRGQEARLRCSPMKGHSHVYWYRQLPEEGLKFMVYLQKENIIDESGMPKERFSAEFPKEGPSILRIQQVVRGDSAAYFCASSLDSNSPLHFGNGTRLTVT.

The DNA of the CDR3 is TGTGCCAGCAGCCCCTCGACGGGGGAGCAGTTCTTC. Translation: CASSPSTGEQFF. The chain links TRBV14 to TRBJ2-1; perhaps TRBD2 as D (5 bases). The CDR3 is made up of 12 amino acids. Per the germline V gene, CDR1 is SGHDN and CDR2 is FVKESK. The V end lost 4 bases, the J end lost 10 bases, and 11 bases lay between the germline ends. The complete variable domain, with remaining parts taken from reference TRBV14 and TRBJ2-1, reads EAGVTQFPSHSVIEKGQTVTLRCDPISGHDNLYWYRRVMGKEIKFLLHFVKESKQDESGMPNNRFLAERTGGTYSTLKVQPAELEDSGVYFCASSPSTGEQFFGPGTRLTVL.

V gene TRBV6-1 combines with J gene TRBJ2-1, with 8 bases matching TRBD2. V lost 5 bases, J lost 2 bases, and 2 bases stayed unmatched. The germline CDR1 and CDR2 sequences are MNHNS and SASEGT. The CDR3 length is 14 residues. CDR3 coding DNA: TGTGCCAGCAGTACGACTAGCGCCTACAATGAGCAGTTCTTC. Translating gives CASSTTSAYNEQFF.

CDR3 coding DNA: TGTGCCAGCTCATCGACTAGCTTTGCGAACACCGGGGAGCTGTTTTTT. Translation: CASSSTSFANTGELFF. This rearrangement joins TRBV18 to TRBJ2-2; 7 bases map to TRBD2. This CDR3 has 16 amino acids. V lost 5 bases and J lost 0; bases outside the gene matches: 6. CDR1 and CDR2 from the germline V gene are KGHSH and LQKENI.

This clone was observed a single time. V usage is TRBV19 and J usage is TRBJ1-5; possible D gene TRBD1, 5 bases. The CDR3 length is 15 residues. Trimming cost V 1 base and J 1 base, with 8 bases left between them. Germline lookup yields CDR1 LNHDA and CDR2 SQIVND (reference sequence). CDR3 in amino acids: CASSIVGQSNQPQHF. The CDR3, as DNA: TGTGCCAGTAGTATAGTGGGGCAGAGCAATCAGCCCCAGCATTTT.

This clone was seen only once. This sample also contains other DNA sequences that code for the same CDR3. The genes are TRBV6-5 and TRBJ1-2; TRBD1 matches at 10 bases. The CDR3 is 14 amino acids. Losses at the gene ends were 1 base for V and 8 bases for J; bases not matched to a gene: 4. Germline V lookup: CDR1 MNHEY, CDR2 SVGAGI. The CDR3 spells CASSYLTGGEGYTF. CDR3 DNA sequence: TGTGCCAGCAGTTACTTGACAGGGGGCGAGGGCTACACCTTC.

This sequence joins TRBV7-2 and TRBJ2-2; the match to TRBD2 covers 8 bases. Germline trimming cut 0 bases from V and 0 bases from J; bases unmatched to any gene: 0. The CDR3 has 16 residues. CDR1 and CDR2 (germline): SGHTA, FQGNSA. CDR3 protein: CASSLATSANTGELFF. The CDR3 DNA is TGTGCCAGCAGCTTAGCGACTAGCGCGAACACCGGGGAGCTGTTTTTT.

The rearrangement joins TRBV29-1 to TRBJ2-5, with a weak D call TRBD1 (5 bases). The CDR3 covers 14 residues. Germline assignment: CDR1 SQVTM and CDR2 ANQGSEA. V was shortened by 7 bases and J by 1 base, with 16 bases between the two germline ends. This chain's CDR3 is CSADLTGFQETQYF. The CDR3 DNA follows: TGCAGCGCCGACCTAACAGGATTCCAAGAGACCCAGTACTTC. Supplemented by reference TRBV29-1 and TRBJ2-5, the full variable domain reads SAVISQKPSRDICQRGTSLTIQCQVDSQVTMMFWYRQQPGQSLTLIATANQGSEATYESGFVIDKFPISRPNLTFSTLTVSNMSPEDSSIYLCSADLTGFQETQYFGPGTRLLVL.

V gene TRBV2 combines with J gene TRBJ1-4; a weak D match, TRBD1 (5 bases). Germline V gives CDR1 SNHLY, CDR2 FYNNEI. Trimming cost V 8 bases and J 7 bases, with 17 bases left between them. The CDR3 is 14 residues long. CDR3: CASGRGGGGEKLFF. The CDR3 DNA reads TGTGCCAGCGGCCGGGGGGGAGGTGGTGAAAAACTGTTTTTT.

This clone was recorded only once. The V and J genes are TRBV30 and TRBJ2-5; D remains ambiguous. Germline CDR1 and CDR2: GTSNPN and SVGIG (reference sequence). The CDR3 runs to 17 residues. V was shortened by 2 bases and J by 7 bases, with 26 bases between the two germline ends. CDR3 residues: CAWSSPEGRVSRWTQYF. CDR3 sequence (DNA): TGTGCCTGGAGTTCTCCGGAAGGACGGGTCTCCCGCTGGACCCAGTACTTC.

This clone was picked up one time. The chain combines TRBV7-2 with TRBJ2-7; TRBD2 matches at 9 bases. The CDR3 extends over 17 amino acids. Germline V gives CDR1 SGHTA, CDR2 FQGNSA. The J segment lost 6 bases and the V segment lost 1 base, leaving 13 bases of the junction unmatched. CDR3 sequence (DNA): TGTGCCAGCAGCTTAGAACCAGCGGGAGGAGCGGCGGGCGAGCAGTACTTC. Its protein product is CASSLEPAGGAAGEQYF.

This rearrangement joins TRBV6-5 to TRBJ1-4; no firm D call. With 0 bases removed from V and 5 bases from J, the gap between germline ends came to 10 bases. Looked up from germline, CDR1 is MNHEY and CDR2 is SVGAGI. The CDR3 runs 15 residues. CDR3 amino acids: CASSYSGQPNEKLFF. For the CDR3, the DNA is TGTGCCAGCAGTTACTCTGGGCAGCCGAATGAAAAACTGTTTTTT.

V is TRBV5-6 and J is TRBJ2-5; a weak D match, TRBD2 (6 bases). Germline values: CDR1 SGHDT, CDR2 YYEEEE. V dropped 5 bases and J dropped 2 bases, with 13 bases sitting between them. This CDR3 spans 14 amino acids. CDR3 residues: CASSWGTVQETQYF. Here the CDR3 DNA reads TGTGCCAGCAGTTGGGGGACTGTTCAAGAGACCCAGTACTTC. Complete variable domain (other parts from reference TRBV5-6 and TRBJ2-5): DAGVTQSPTHLIKTRGQQVTLRCSPKSGHDTVSWYQQALGQGPQFIFQYYEEEERQRGNFPDRFSGHQFPNYSSELNVNALLLGDSALYLCASSWGTVQETQYFGPGTRLLVL.

The chain couples TRBV18 to TRBJ2-4; D perhaps matches TRBD1 (5 bases). Germline-derived CDR1 and CDR2 are KGHSH and LQKENI. There are 15 residues in the CDR3. V shed 1 base and J shed 5 bases, with 12 bases lying between them. CDR3 DNA: TGTGCCAGCTCACCACTGGCCACAGGCGAAAACATTCAGTACTTC. Its protein is CASSPLATGENIQYF.